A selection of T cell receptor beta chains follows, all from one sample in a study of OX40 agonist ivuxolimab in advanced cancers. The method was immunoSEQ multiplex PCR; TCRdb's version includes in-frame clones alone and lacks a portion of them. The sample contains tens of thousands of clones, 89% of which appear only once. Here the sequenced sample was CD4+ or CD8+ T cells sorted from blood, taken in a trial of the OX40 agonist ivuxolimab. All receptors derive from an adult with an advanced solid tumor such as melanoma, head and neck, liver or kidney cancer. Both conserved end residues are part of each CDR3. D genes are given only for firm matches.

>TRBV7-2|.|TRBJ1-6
TGTGCCAGCAGCTTAGAACGGGCGTCACCCCTCCACTTT
CASSLERASPLHF
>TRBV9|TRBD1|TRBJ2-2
TGTGCCAGCAGCTCCATCCCGGGACAGGGGCCCGCCAAGTCCACCGGGGAGCTGTTTTTT
CASSSIPGQGPAKSTGELFF
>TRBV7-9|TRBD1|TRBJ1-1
TGTGCCAGCAGCCCTTTGACAGGGGGTAACACTGAAGCTTTCTTT
CASSPLTGGNTEAFF
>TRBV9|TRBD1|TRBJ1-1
TGTGCCAGCAGCGTAAGCGGGACAGTCAACCCAGAAGTGGCTTTCTTT
CASSVSGTVNPEVAFF
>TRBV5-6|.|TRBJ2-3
TGTGCCAGCAGCTTGGGGGGGTCTAGCACAGATACGCAGTATTTT
CASSLGGSSTDTQYF
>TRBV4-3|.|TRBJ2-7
TGCGCCAGCAGCCAAGTTCCCGGGTACGAGCAGTACTTC
CASSQVPGYEQYF
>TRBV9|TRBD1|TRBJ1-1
TGTGCCAGCAGCGTAGTTCCACCAGGGGGCGAATGGACTGAAGCTTTCTTT
CASSVVPPGGEWTEAFF
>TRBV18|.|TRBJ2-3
TGTGCCAGCTCACTTGACAGGTCAGATACGCAGTATTTT
CASSLDRSDTQYF
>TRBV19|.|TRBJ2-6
TGTGCCAGTAGTATCAGTAGCTCTGGGGCCAACGTCCTGACTTTC
CASSISSSGANVLTF
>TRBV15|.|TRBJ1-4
TGTGCCACCAGCAGAGCCCCGACAGTCGTAAATGAAAAACTGTTTTTT
CATSRAPTVVNEKLFF
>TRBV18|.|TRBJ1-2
TGTGCCAGCTCACCACTGCAGGATGGGGGTGGCTACACCTTC
CASSPLQDGGGYTF
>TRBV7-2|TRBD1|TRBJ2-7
TGTGCCAGCAGCTTAGTTGGGGACAGTATCGGCTACGAGCAGTACTTC
CASSLVGDSIGYEQYF
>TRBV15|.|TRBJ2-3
TGTGCCACCAGCAGAGTAGGAATCCGCACAGATACGCAGTATTTT
CATSRVGIRTDTQYF
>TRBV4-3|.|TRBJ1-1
TGCGCCAGCAGCAGAGCGGGGAACACTGAAGCTTTCTTT
CASSRAGNTEAFF
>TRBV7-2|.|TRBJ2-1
TGTGCCAGCAGCCCCGGGCAGGACAATGAGCAGTTCTTC
CASSPGQDNEQFF
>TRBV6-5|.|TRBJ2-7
TGTGCCAGCAGCCCCGAGGTGGGCGAGCAGTACTTC
CASSPEVGEQYF
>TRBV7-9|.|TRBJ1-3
TGTGCCAGCAGCCCAGGGCGAGGAAACACCATATATTTT
CASSPGRGNTIYF
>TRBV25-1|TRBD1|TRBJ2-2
TGTGCCAGCAGTACCAACAGGGGCCGAAACTTCGGGGAGCTGTTTTTT
CASSTNRGRNFGELFF
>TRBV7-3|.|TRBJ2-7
TGTGCCAGCAGCTTAAGGGGCAGCCTGGGTCAAGAGCAGTACTTC
CASSLRGSLGQEQYF
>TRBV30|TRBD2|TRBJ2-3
TGTGCCTGGAGTGTACTCCGACTAGCTGGACCGGGGGATACGCAGTATTTT
CAWSVLRLAGPGDTQYF
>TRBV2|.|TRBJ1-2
TGTGCCAGCAGTCTACAGCTAAACCGTGGGGGCTACACCTTC
CASSLQLNRGGYTF
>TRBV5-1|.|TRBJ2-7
TGCGCCAGCAGCCTGGGCGGTTCGAGTCCGACCTACGAGCAGTACTTC
CASSLGGSSPTYEQYF
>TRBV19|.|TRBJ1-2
TGTGCCAGTAGTATCGCCGGAGCCTATGGCTACACCTTC
CASSIAGAYGYTF
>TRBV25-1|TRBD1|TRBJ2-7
TGTGCCAGTAGCGCCCATTCGAGGACAGGGGCGTCCTACGAGCAGTACTTC
CASSAHSRTGASYEQYF
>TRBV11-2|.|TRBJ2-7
TGTGCCAGCAGCTTAGAAGGTCCCGCTGGGTACGAGCAGTACTTC
CASSLEGPAGYEQYF
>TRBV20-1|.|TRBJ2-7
TGCAGTGCTCCCAGGGCGGACGAGCAGTACTTC
CSAPRADEQYF
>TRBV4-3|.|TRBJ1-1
TGCGCCAGCAGCCAAGATCGCAGGGCGGAGAACACTGAAGCTTTCTTT
CASSQDRRAENTEAFF
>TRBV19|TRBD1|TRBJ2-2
TGTGCCAGTACCCAGGGACAGGTAAACACCGGGGAGCTGTTTTTT
CASTQGQVNTGELFF